This TCR beta chain emerged from a study of cytomegalovirus exposure and HLA in healthy donors. Study-level findings and limits: Specificity for CMV antigens was confirmed in vitro for a few of the CMV-associated chains.

Trimming took off 6 bases at V and 3 bases at J, with 23 bases between the two ends. Germline V gene lookup returns CDR1 LNHDA and CDR2 SQIVND (reference sequence). The CDR3 has 17 residues. Turning to this clone: What it binds is unknown.

The repertoire was sequenced with immunoSEQ multiplex PCR; TCRdb's copy has only in-frame clones and lacks some. The data hold roughly 120,000 clones, with roughly nine tenths observed a single time. This chain uses TRBV19 with TRBJ1-2; maybe TRBD1 (6 bases). This clonotype was sampled from a man aged 30 to 39 in good health and CMV-seronegative. Sequenced: PBMCs. The CDR3 DNA reads as TGTGCCAGTAGCTTAATCACAGGGCGGACGGGCCACTATGGCTACACCTTC. Its protein product is CASSLITGRTGHYGYTF.